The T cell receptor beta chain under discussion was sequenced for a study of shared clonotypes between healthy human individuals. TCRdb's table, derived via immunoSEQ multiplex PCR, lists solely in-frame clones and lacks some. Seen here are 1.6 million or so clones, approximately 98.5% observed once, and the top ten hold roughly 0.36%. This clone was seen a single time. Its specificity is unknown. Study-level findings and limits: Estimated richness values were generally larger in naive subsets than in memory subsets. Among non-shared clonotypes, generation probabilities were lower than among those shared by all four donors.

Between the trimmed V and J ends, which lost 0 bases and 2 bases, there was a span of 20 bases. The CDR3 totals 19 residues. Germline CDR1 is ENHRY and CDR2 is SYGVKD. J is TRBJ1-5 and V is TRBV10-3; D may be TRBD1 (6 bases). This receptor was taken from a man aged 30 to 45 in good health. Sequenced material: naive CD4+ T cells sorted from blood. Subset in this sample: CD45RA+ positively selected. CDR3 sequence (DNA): TGTGCCATCAGTGAGTCGGTAGGGCGGGGGCCCCTGGGCAATCAGCCCCAGCATTTT. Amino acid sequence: CAISESVGRGPLGNQPQHF.